This entry concerns a single T cell receptor (beta chain). There are a few counts of this clonotype. Its antigen specificity is not known. Base-call qualities are not available, and no considerably larger clone is one nucleotide away. Interpreted using the paper, the treatment or condition label stands for: live attenuated yellow fever vaccine strain. At each blood-draw timepoint, two biological replicates of bulk PBMCs were obtained. PBMCs were isolated from peripheral blood using a standard Ficoll-Paque protocol. TriZol was used to extract RNA from bulk PBMCs, from CD4 and CD8 fractions, and from dextramer-positive and dextramer-negative fractions. This sample stems from a study of T cells after yellow fever vaccination (dated by TCRdb to the late 2010s). For context, the study as a whole: Libraries from fractions with low cell numbers were prepared with the SMART-Seq v4 Ultra Low Input RNA kit. Bulk TCR alpha and beta repertoires were sequenced longitudinally to track T-cell clones before and after primary and booster YFV17D yellow fever vaccination. Two healthy male donors, one aged 18 to 30 and one aged 30 to 39 years, were included in the cohort. Bulk PBMC replicates and cell subsets were isolated from blood drawn at multiple timepoints before and after both primary and secondary immunization. What the research found in general, with its limitations: Compared with the primary T-cell response, the secondary T-cell response was weaker but faster, peaking on day 5 rather than day 15. Because abundant contaminating clonotypes from the bulk population could be contained in FACS-sorted repertoires, computational filtering was required. Most clones expanded after primary vaccination (almost 98% of CD4 and roughly 90% of CD8) were re-detected after the booster, suggesting that broad memory maintenance occurred. A small fraction of clonotypes showed up in both the CD4 and CD8 compartments, probably as a result of convergent recombination. Only a couple of donors were included in the study, so the extent to which the findings can be generalized is limited.

TCR cDNA was synthesized by 5'RACE template switching, through which a universal primer site and unique molecular identifiers were introduced. cDNA synthesis was primed from both the TCR alpha and TCR beta constant segments. Library amplification involved two PCR steps, and the second step added sample barcodes and sequencing adapters. Sequencing of libraries was performed on Illumina HiSeq 2500 (2x100 bp) or NovaSeq (2x150 bp). The paper's data handling went like this. MIGEC handled demultiplexing of reads and collapsing into UMI consensus sequences, while MiXCR performed V(D)J alignment. Clonotypes responding to the vaccine were identified with edgeR on replicate PBMC samples, with the criteria of FDR below 0.01 and a log2 fold change above 5 up to day 15. Bulk clonotypes were assigned CD4 or CD8 identity according to which sequenced CD4 or CD8 repertoire held them at higher abundance. Using fastp at Q25 and MiXCR, TCRdb reprocessed the public reads and kept productive beta chains. Duplicate CDR3 protein sequences are folded into a single record with the most common DNA and genes. These V and J calls are TCRdb output, not the study's own analysis. Recorded for this sample are 450,000 to 600,000 distinct CDR3 sequences; approximately 16% of them occurred a single time. In total, the top ten clones hold around 16% of the sample.

The cysteine opens and the phenylalanine closes a CDR3 of 12 amino acids. Of the read, only the CDR3 DNA is kept; its 36 bases are in frame from base 1. V is pared back by 5 bases and J by 4 bases, with 8 bases lying between the germline termini. Via the germline V gene (reference sequence), CDR1 is MNHNY and CDR2 SVGAGI. The origin of this receptor is a man between 18 and 35 years old who received the YFV17D yellow fever vaccine. Material: PBMCs, obtained about 5 days after the first yellow fever vaccination. This chain joins TRBV6-6 to TRBJ1-1; too little of a D gene remains to name it. The CDR3 protein: CASSGMGTEAFF. The sequenced DNA: TGTGCCAGCAGTGGCATGGGCACTGAAGCTTTCTTT.